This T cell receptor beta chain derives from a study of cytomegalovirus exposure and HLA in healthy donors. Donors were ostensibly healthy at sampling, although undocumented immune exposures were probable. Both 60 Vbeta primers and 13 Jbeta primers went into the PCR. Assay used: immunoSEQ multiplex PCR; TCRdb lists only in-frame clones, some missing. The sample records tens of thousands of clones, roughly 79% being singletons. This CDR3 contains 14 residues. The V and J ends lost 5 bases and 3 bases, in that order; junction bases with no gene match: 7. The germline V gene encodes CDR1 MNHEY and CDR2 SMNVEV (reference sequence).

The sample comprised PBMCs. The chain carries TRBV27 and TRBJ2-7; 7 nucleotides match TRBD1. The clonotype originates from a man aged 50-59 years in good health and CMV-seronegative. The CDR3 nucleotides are TGTGCCAGCAGTAGACAGGGAAGACTCTACGAGCAGTACTTC. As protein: CASSRQGRLYEQYF.